This paragraph reports one T cell receptor (beta chain). Antigen: not known. It was with 60 Vbeta and 13 Jbeta primers that the PCR ran. Libraries were prepared by immunoSEQ multiplex PCR; TCRdb keeps only in-frame clonotypes and omits some of them. The sample is made up of 200,000 to 250,000 clones, and the top ten hold 0.95% to 1.3% of it. Germline loops: CDR1 SGHDN, CDR2 FVKESK. The CDR3 covers 16 residues. V gave up 8 bases and J gave up 3 bases; unmatched junction bases: 7. This sample is drawn from a study of cytomegalovirus exposure and HLA in healthy donors. Background on the study: Early release data held some 79 million unique TCRs from HLA-typed donors.

Study-wide findings and caveats: At a 0.05 false discovery rate, a later analysis found over 15,000 TCR beta sequences to be associated with HLA alleles. An Asian-associated ancestry cluster reportedly showed fewer N-insertions than the approximately 700-donor mean in a later analysis. As was reported, the classifier diagnosed cytomegalovirus status with high specificity and sensitivity.

Sequenced sample: PBMCs. The sequence was obtained from a girl aged 2 to 9 in good health and CMV-seropositive. The rearrangement uses TRBV14 and TRBJ2-3; 14 positions match TRBD2. This CDR3 is CASGPRLAGGTDTQYF. Written as DNA, the CDR3 is TGTGCCAGCGGACCTCGACTAGCGGGAGGGACAGATACGCAGTATTTT.